The subject of this entry is one T cell receptor (beta chain). This clone was seen a handful of times. This receptor's antigen is unknown. The sample holds no much larger clone one base away, and base qualities are not on file. This entry belongs to a study of cytomegalovirus exposure and HLA in healthy donors (dated by TCRdb to the late 2010s). Background on the whole study: According to an earlier analysis of around 600 of the donors, 150 million to 200 million T cells yielded some 120 million unique TCR beta sequences and around 280 Gb of sequence data. Besides the first cohort of 550 to 750 subjects, a separate validation cohort made up of 120 different subjects was used. The study used immunosequencing to profile the T cell repertoires of approximately 640 subjects and linked those repertoires to cytomegalovirus serostatus. Across 300 to 500 genotyped donors of the cohort, an average of roughly 200,000 unique TCR beta nucleotide sequences per donor were sequenced, and roughly 18% of those sequences were non-productive. Donor age, sex, ethnicity and CMV serostatus were collected together with the repertoire data. Typing coverage varied by locus: about 620-630 donors for A, B, C, DRB1 and DQB1; under 550 for DQA1; about 590 for DPA1; approximately 470 for DPB1. HLA typing covered class I and class II loci at four-digit resolution. A later analysis re-examined previously published TCR beta repertoires from more than 550 donors and added high-resolution HLA genotyping to investigate patterns of TCR occurrence. Rather than using new phenotypic data, the later analysis identified candidate immune exposures from TCR beta sequences and from how often those sequences occurred across donors. All discovery cohort repertoires had been generated on a single sequencing platform. To decide whether each TCR beta V gene segment behaved as functional or pseudogenic, an earlier analysis of approximately 620 of the donors relied on high-throughput TCR beta sequencing. A later genetic analysis used genome-wide SNP genotypes for about 60% of the roughly 700 donors, treating that subset as a discovery cohort. The study aimed to test whether signatures of past pathogen exposure could be identified by cataloging public T cell receptors. Several DR-DQ haplotypes were treated as single units for association and clustering because of strong linkage in the cohort. Among the roughly 400 genotyped donors, roughly 80% belonged to the genetic ancestry cluster associated with self-reported Caucasian donors. An early release that covered roughly 600 HLA-typed donors contained approximately 300 gigabases of sequencing data and some 87 million unique TCR sequences. High-throughput TCR immunosequencing, statistical association of individual TCRs with disease status, and machine learning were combined to predict cytomegalovirus infection status.

The cohort comprised 550 to 700 healthy bone marrow donors. At the time of sampling, every cohort member was nominally healthy, though immune exposures that went unrecorded were likely present. The donor was CMV seronegative and was included in the group of under 450 seronegative cohort members. A peripheral blood sample was collected from each donor, and TCR beta sequencing was performed on peripheral blood mononuclear cells. The Qiagen DNeasy Blood Extraction Kit was used to extract genomic DNA from the blood cell samples. In the germline V gene, CDR1 corresponds to SGHRS and CDR2 to YFSETQ. The cysteine opens and the phenylalanine closes a CDR3 of 14 amino acids. Only the CDR3 part of the read is kept: 42 bases, read in frame from the first base. V loses 0 bases, J loses 7 bases, and the germline ends lie 12 bases apart. Library generation was performed with the immunoSEQ multiplex PCR assay. A mixture of 60 forward primers for TCR Vbeta segments and 13 reverse primers for TCR Jbeta segments was used in the multiplex PCR. The CDR3 region of rearranged TCR beta genes was amplified from genomic DNA with a multiplex PCR assay. On the Illumina HiSeq System, the amplified TCR beta libraries were sequenced as 87-base-pair reads. For the original study's pipeline: Across the roughly 640 repertoires, a later analysis counted some 80 million unique TCR beta chains, 9.5 million to 12 million of which were shared by at least two donors. To remove PCR and sequencing errors, raw reads were error-corrected and collapsed into unique sequences using a nearest-neighbor algorithm that merged closely related sequences. To assign V, D and J gene segments, CDR3 sequences were aligned to IMGT reference sequences. Each retained sequence needed at least a six-nucleotide match to both a V gene segment and a J gene segment. Rearrangements were called productive when the CDR3 lacked stop codons and stayed in frame with V and J; all others were non-productive. Following IMGT convention, CDR3 was defined as the stretch from the second conserved V-encoded cysteine up to the conserved J-encoded phenylalanine. In an earlier analysis of around 640 of the donors, sequences lacking an unambiguous match to a single V gene segment were excluded. An earlier analysis of some 610 of the donors called V segments functional above 56.7% productive rearrangements and segregating when the between-donor standard deviation exceeded 5%. A statistical classification framework was developed to diagnose cytomegalovirus status using the catalog of TCR beta chain sequences. A later analysis assigned V and J genes by comparing TCR nucleotide sequences with IMGT/GENE-DB human TR gene sequences. The TCRdist pipeline was used in a later analysis to assign CDR3 sequences and most-parsimonious VDJ recombination scenarios. In a later analysis, every TCR beta chain was defined by the combination of its CDR3 amino acid sequence and its V-gene family, and reads without a unique V-gene family were dropped. In a later analysis, 500 to 650 highly shared, low-generation-probability nucleotide sequences were removed to address suspected cross-contamination and a sequencing artifact. In a later analysis, a clonal expansion index was calculated for each public chain from normalized within-repertoire ranks of inferred template counts. A later analysis computed generation probabilities with a VDJ recombination model fitted to out-of-frame rearrangements, and checked the results against IGoR. A later analysis scored TCR-TCR, TCR-HLA and TCR-CMV co-occurrence with hypergeometric tests, applying a repertoire-size bias correction to TCR pairs. In a later analysis, false discovery rates were estimated by permuting HLA or CMV assignments 20 times. In a later analysis, co-occurring TCRs were grouped using DBSCAN, and TCRdist sequence similarity was added for clustering within HLA-allele-positive subsets. Co-occurrence clustering excluded repertoires with fewer than 30,000 or more than 120,000 public chains, plus five with anomalous nucleotide sharing. TCRdb limited this immuneACCESS table to in-frame rearrangements with V and J called. A share of clones is missing; checked studies link under half to unresolved V genes, and the rest is unexplained. V and J calls and clone size are copied from that table; D and trimming were computed from the DNA. This sample gives about 140,000 clones in total; over 60% of them show up just once. Together, the top ten hold around 6% of the sample.

Broader findings and caveats from the paper: Some IMGT-functional V segments, including TRBV6-2 and TRBV6-3, could not be told apart with the 87-base-pair reads, so those segments were excluded. The earlier analysis of 450 to 700 of the donors excluded 15 to 20 rarely observed V segments, including chromosome 9 orphons, because counts were too low. HLA typing was unavailable for some donors at each locus, so association tests used only the typed subset. Linkage disequilibrium might explain the correlated functional status among segregating V segments, but an unknown experimental factor could not be excluded. Assigning TCR associations to individual alleles was difficult when HLA alleles, especially DR and DQ, strongly co-occurred. Only TCR beta chains were sequenced in this cohort, and the absence of alpha or paired-chain data limited detectable features. Roughly uniform sequencing depth across donors was assumed in presence/absence analyses, although this assumption may not hold. An association between a missense DCLRE1C variant and V-gene and J-gene trimming of TCR beta chains was found in a later genetic analysis and replicated in an independent cohort. Specific HLA alleles were associated with about 17,000 TCR beta sequences at a false discovery rate of 0.05 in a later analysis. According to a later analysis, TCR association rates differed among HLA loci, with DRB1 alleles showing the most associated TCRs and HLA-C alleles showing the fewest. It was suggested by the authors that the approach could potentially be generalized to other disease states and immunological phenotypes. Broadly in line with IMGT annotations, most TCR beta V segments showed up in productive rearrangements about 87% or about 30% of the time in an earlier analysis of several hundred of the donors. A further reported finding was that TCR beta sequences accurately predicted the HLA-A and HLA-B alleles for most subjects in the first cohort. Most TCR sequences were seen in very few donors, while some public TCRs were found in many individuals. A few of the identified cytomegalovirus-associated TCR beta chains were confirmed in vitro to be specific for cytomegalovirus antigens. The study gave a list of 150 to 200 TCR beta chains associated with cytomegalovirus. A group of highly shared sequence variants was considered likely to be a technical artifact of the sequencing pipeline. According to a later genetic analysis, donors in an Asian-associated ancestry cluster had fewer N-insertions in productive TCRs than the roughly 670-donor mean. In a later analysis, several top co-occurrence clusters were reported to appear linked to parvovirus B19, influenza, CMV and Epstein-Barr virus. The classifier was reported to diagnose cytomegalovirus status with high specificity and sensitivity in both the original and validation cohorts. In a later analysis, most CMV-associated TCR beta chains were found to appear HLA-restricted, with HLA associations seemingly driven largely by CMV exposure. A later analysis found that HLA-associated TCR beta chains were more clonally expanded and had lower generation probabilities than equally common non-associated chains. For the cohort, immune exposure information was limited to CMV serostatus.

The chain joins TRBV5-1 to TRBJ2-3, with TRBD1 tentatively as D gene (5 bases match). The receptor comes from a woman between 55 and 75 years old in good health and CMV-seronegative. The specimen was PBMCs. The CDR3 loop reads CASSLGAGANTQYF. The nucleotides read TGCGCCAGCAGCTTGGGGGCTGGGGCCAATACGCAGTATTTT.